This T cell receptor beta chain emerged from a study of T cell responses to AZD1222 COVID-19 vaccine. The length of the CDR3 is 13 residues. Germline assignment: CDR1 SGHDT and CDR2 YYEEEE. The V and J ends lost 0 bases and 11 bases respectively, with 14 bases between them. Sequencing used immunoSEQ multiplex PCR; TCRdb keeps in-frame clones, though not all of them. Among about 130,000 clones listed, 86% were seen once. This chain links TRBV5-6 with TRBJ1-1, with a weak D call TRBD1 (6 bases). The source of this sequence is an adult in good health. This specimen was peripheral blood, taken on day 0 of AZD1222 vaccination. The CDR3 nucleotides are TGTGCCAGCAGCTTGGCCGGGGGCAGGTCGGCTTTCTTT. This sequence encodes CASSLAGGRSAFF.